This T cell receptor beta chain was profiled in a study of T-cell memory formation after mild COVID-19. Overall study context: In these data, TCR clusters were largely donor specific. Study-level findings and limits: Nothing confirmed that second-wave clones peaking on day 37 were specific for SARS-CoV-2.

This clonotype was counted ten times or more. The antigen is undetermined. The CDR3 covers 15 residues. CDR1 and CDR2 from the germline V gene are SGHVS and FQNEAQ. Trimming shortened V by 1 base and J by 2 bases, and 11 bases separated the two germline ends. With constant-segment primers, 5'RACE yielded cDNA libraries of TCR alpha and TCR beta that carried sample barcodes and UMIs. TCRdb called the 5' RACE reads again in MiXCR, with one record for every CDR3 protein. The sample shows some 31,000 distinct CDR3 sequences, approximately 12% of them seen only once. This chain uses TRBV7-8 with TRBJ2-5; D is perhaps TRBD2 (6 bases). This TCR came from an adult woman who had mild COVID-19 (a few samples of this study predate the infection). Cell type and time point are not known. Sequenced: PBMCs or a T cell subset sorted from them (not recorded which). The CDR3 reads CASSLGGVEQETQYF. The CDR3 nucleotides read TGTGCCAGCAGCTTAGGGGGGGTCGAACAAGAGACCCAGTACTTC.